The 8 T cell receptor beta chains listed next were all sequenced from one sample in a study of OX40 agonist ivuxolimab in advanced cancers. TCRdb's copy holds only in-frame clones and misses some; the assay was immunoSEQ multiplex PCR. The sample records fewer than 45,000 clones, 84% being singletons. This specimen consisted of CD4+ or CD8+ T cells sorted from blood, obtained in a trial of the OX40 agonist ivuxolimab. The receptor set was obtained from an adult with an advanced solid tumor such as melanoma, head and neck, liver or kidney cancer.

The rearrangement joins TRBV28 to TRBJ2-1; 7 positions match TRBD2. Trimming cost V 5 bases and J 0 bases; bases outside gene matches: 7. This CDR3 is 16 amino acids long. Germline V CDR1 and CDR2: MDHEN, SYDVKM. The CDR3 region has the DNA TGTGCCAGCAGTCATTCGGGGGGAAGCTCCTACAATGAGCAGTTCTTC. It is translated as CASSHSGGSSYNEQFF.

V and J are TRBV25-1 and TRBJ1-2, with D maybe TRBD1 (5 bases). Germline CDR1 MGHDK, CDR2 SYGVNS. This CDR3 comprises 16 residues. The germline V and J ends were trimmed by 6 bases and 4 bases, with 21 bases remaining between them. CDR3 DNA: TGTGCCAGCAGGCCCACCTCGGCAGGGTCGAGCTATGGCTACACCTTC. It yields the protein CASRPTSAGSSYGYTF.

This clone is labeled medium-sized (0.01 to 0.1%). V is TRBV2 and J is TRBJ1-1, with D perhaps matching TRBD1 (5 bases). This CDR3 region has 13 residues. Trimming cost V 7 bases and J 10 bases, with 19 bases left between them. CDR1 and CDR2 (germline): SNHLY, FYNNEI. The CDR3 bases are TGTGCCAGCATAATTGAGCGGGACGGCGTAGCTTTCTTT. Translating gives CASIIERDGVAFF.

This rearrangement joins TRBV7-2 to TRBJ1-4; D unclear. The V gene's germline CDR1 is SGHTA and CDR2 FQGNSA. This CDR3 has 15 amino acids. V was trimmed by 5 bases and J by 1 base, leaving 11 bases between them. CDR3 DNA sequence: TGTGCCAGCAGCCCGGAGACAAAAACTAATGAAAAACTGTTTTTT. Residues: CASSPETKTNEKLFF.

The chain joins TRBV6-5 to TRBJ2-7; D is perhaps TRBD1 (6 bases). V lost 2 bases and J lost 5, with 13 bases in between. CDR1 and CDR2 from the germline V gene are MNHEY and SVGAGI. CDR3 length: 14 amino acids. In DNA, the CDR3 is TGTGCCAGCAGTTACCTAGGGACATCTCACGAGCAGTACTTC. It codes for CASSYLGTSHEQYF.

This rearrangement joins TRBV4-1 to TRBJ2-3; D call uncertain. The CDR3 totals 12 residues. Germline V gene lookup returns CDR1 MGHRA and CDR2 YSYEKL. Trimming took off 0 bases at V and 2 bases at J, with 0 bases between the two ends. The CDR3 DNA reads TGCGCCAGCAGCCAAGACACAGATACGCAGTATTTT. This sequence encodes CASSQDTDTQYF.

A single count supports this clone. The V and J genes are TRBV7-2 and TRBJ1-1; unclear D gene. The CDR3 length is 13 residues. The V gene lost 5 bases and the J gene lost 1 base, with 8 bases spanning the gap. Per germline, CDR1 SGHTA and CDR2 FQGNSA. The CDR3 bases are TGTGCCAGCAGCCTTCAGAGGAACACTGAAGCTTTCTTT. The encoded protein is CASSLQRNTEAFF.

The V and J genes are TRBV27 and TRBJ2-1, with unresolved D. This CDR3 is 13 amino acids long. Trimming pared 4 bases from V and 4 bases from J, leaving 8 bases between. Germline values: CDR1 MNHEY, CDR2 SMNVEV (reference sequence). CDR3 protein: CASSSRLYNEQFF. For the CDR3, the DNA is TGTGCCAGCAGTTCCAGACTGTACAATGAGCAGTTCTTC.